The entry below gives a single TCR beta chain sequence along with its context. Its antigen remains unidentified. The sample originates from a study of cytomegalovirus exposure and HLA in healthy donors. Study-wide results and caveats: The study labeled fewer than 200 TCR beta chains cytomegalovirus-associated.

Trimming removed 4 bases at V and 0 bases at J, with 14 bases between. CDR3 length: 15 amino acids. The germline CDR1 and CDR2 sequences are SGHDT and YYEEEE. TCRdb keeps only in-frame clones here, not all; method: immunoSEQ multiplex PCR. The table includes 150,000 to 170,000 clones, approximately 86% detected once. The clonotype comes from a man younger than 30 in good health and CMV-seropositive. What was sequenced was PBMCs. The chain joins TRBV5-6 to TRBJ2-7; D perhaps matches TRBD1 (6 bases). DNA of the CDR3: TGTGCCAGCAGCCCGGACCAGGGGCACTCCTACGAGCAGTACTTC. Amino acid sequence: CASSPDQGHSYEQYF.